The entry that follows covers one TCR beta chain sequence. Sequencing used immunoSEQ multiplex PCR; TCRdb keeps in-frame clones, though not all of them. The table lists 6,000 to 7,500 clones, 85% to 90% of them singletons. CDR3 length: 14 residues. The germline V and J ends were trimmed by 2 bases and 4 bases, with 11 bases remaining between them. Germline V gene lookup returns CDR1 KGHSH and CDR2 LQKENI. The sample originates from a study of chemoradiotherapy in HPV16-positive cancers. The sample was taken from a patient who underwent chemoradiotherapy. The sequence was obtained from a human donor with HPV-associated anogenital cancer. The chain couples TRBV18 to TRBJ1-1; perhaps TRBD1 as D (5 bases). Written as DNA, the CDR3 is TGTGCCAGCTCACCAGTCCGGGGGAGCACTGAAGCTTTCTTT. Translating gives CASSPVRGSTEAFF.